This TCR beta chain was captured by sequencing in a study of blood T cell repertoires in COVID-19. Sequencing used immunoSEQ multiplex PCR; TCRdb keeps in-frame clones, though not all of them. The profile shows about 440,000 clones, 88% of them singletons. Seattle-derived patients entered the study during active infection and were followed longitudinally. The receptor comes from a woman between 45 and 65 years old with COVID-19, enrolled during active disease. Sequenced material: peripheral blood.

The CDR3 region has the DNA TGTGCCAGCAGGCAAGCAGGGGCACTCCCGCCAACCCTCCACTTT. It yields the protein CASRQAGALPPTLHF. The V call is TRBV2, the J call TRBJ1-6; possible D gene TRBD1, 6 bases. The germline V and J ends were trimmed by 6 bases and 14 bases, with 23 bases remaining between them. The CDR3 extends over 15 amino acids. Per the germline V gene, CDR1 is SNHLY and CDR2 is FYNNEI.